Listed here are 31 T cell receptor beta chains from one sample, sequenced in a study of blood T cell repertoires in COVID-19. Assay: immunoSEQ multiplex PCR; the TCRdb copy retains only in-frame clones and omits some. The profile shows approximately 230,000 clones, 88% of them singletons. The sample taken for sequencing was peripheral blood. Receptors were obtained from a woman between 25 and 40 years old with COVID-19, enrolled during active disease.

V gene TRBV6-6 combines with J gene TRBJ2-3; a weak D match, TRBD2 (6 bases). This CDR3 region has 15 residues. Germline CDR1 MNHNY, CDR2 SVGAGI (reference sequence). Trimming took off 5 bases at V and 5 bases at J, with 17 bases between the two ends. The CDR3 is CASSPWREVEDTQYF. CDR3 in DNA: TGTGCCAGCAGTCCCTGGAGGGAGGTTGAAGATACGCAGTATTTT.

The chain combines TRBV2 with TRBJ2-2; 9 nucleotides line up with TRBD2. The length of the CDR3 is 21 residues. J was trimmed by 4 bases and V by 1 base; bases with no gene match: 19. Germline loops: CDR1 SNHLY, CDR2 FYNNEI. The CDR3 loop reads CASSEVMRGRGREGRTGELFF. The DNA of the CDR3 is TGTGCCAGCAGTGAAGTTATGCGAGGGCGAGGGCGGGAGGGCCGCACCGGGGAGCTGTTTTTT.

The gene calls are TRBV10-3 and TRBJ1-2; 12 bases align to TRBD1. With 10 bases clipped from V and 5 bases from J, the junction kept 11 bases outside the gene matches. Germline V gene lookup returns CDR1 ENHRY and CDR2 SYGVKD. This CDR3 has 15 amino acids. CDR3 nucleotide sequence: TGTGCCACGAGCCCGGGACAGGGGGCTCGTTATGGCTACACCTTC. This translates into CATSPGQGARYGYTF.

V gene TRBV5-1 combines with J gene TRBJ2-3; weak D call: TRBD2 (5 bases). Looked up from germline, CDR1 is SGHRS and CDR2 is YFSETQ. The V end was cut by 0 bases, the J end by 3 bases, with 14 bases between. This CDR3 contains 16 residues. In DNA form, the CDR3 reads TGCGCCAGCAGCTTGGTTGTGGGAGTCCGTACAGATACGCAGTATTTT. Amino acids: CASSLVVGVRTDTQYF.

The chain combines TRBV19 with TRBJ1-5; perhaps TRBD1 as D (6 bases). V shed 7 bases and J shed 2 bases, with 18 bases lying between them. Germline loops: CDR1 LNHDA, CDR2 SQIVND (reference sequence). CDR3 length: 16 residues. The chain's CDR3 is CASTPGGQMGNQPQHF. CDR3 bases: TGTGCCAGTACCCCTGGGGGACAAATGGGCAATCAGCCCCAGCATTTT.

In this sample, this clone turned up a few times. The rearrangement links TRBV27 to TRBJ1-6, with D possibly being TRBD1 (5 bases). This CDR3 region has 13 residues. V was shortened by 3 bases and J by 7 bases, with 7 bases between the two germline ends. Germline V gene data show CDR1 as MNHEY and CDR2 as SMNVEV (reference sequence). CDR3 protein: CASSFRENSPLHF. In nucleotides, the CDR3 is TGTGCCAGCAGTTTCAGGGAAAATTCACCCCTCCACTTT.

The chain carries TRBV7-9 and TRBJ2-5; TRBD1 matches 11 bases. The CDR3 is 15 residues long. V shed 4 bases and J 5 bases; nucleotides not matched to a gene: 6. Germline V CDR1 and CDR2: SEHNR, FQNEAQ (reference sequence). The CDR3 sequence: CASSWRTGGGETQYF. The CDR3 DNA reads TGTGCCAGCAGCTGGAGGACAGGGGGCGGTGAGACCCAGTACTTC.

This chain links TRBV4-3 with TRBJ1-6; TRBD1 matches at 9 bases. With 4 bases clipped from V and 8 bases from J, the junction kept 6 bases outside the gene matches. Germline loops: CDR1 LGHNA, CDR2 YSLEER. CDR3 length: 15 residues. CDR3 loop: CASSRGGQGYSPLHF. CDR3 in DNA: TGCGCCAGCAGCCGCGGGGGACAGGGTTATTCACCCCTCCACTTT.

This clone was seen just once. J is TRBJ1-5 and V is TRBV9, with 11 bases matching TRBD1. V lost 3 bases and J lost 4; bases outside the gene matches: 6. Per germline, CDR1 SGDLS and CDR2 YYNGEE. The CDR3 covers 16 residues. The CDR3 coding sequence is TGTGCCAGCAGCGCGGGACAGGGGGTGTCGAATCAGCCCCAGCATTTT. This codes for CASSAGQGVSNQPQHF.

Only a few counts were recorded for this clone. The J gene is TRBJ1-1, the V gene TRBV3-1 (or the pseudogene TRBV3-2); no clear D gene. This CDR3 is built from 12 residues. Germline lookup yields CDR1 LGHDT and CDR2 YNNKEL (reference sequence). The ends were cut back, 2 bases at V and 2 bases at J, with 3 bases in the middle. The CDR3 nucleotides read TGTGCCAGCAGCCAATCAAACACTGAAGCTTTCTTT. Its translation is CASSQSNTEAFF.

This chain uses TRBV4-2 with TRBJ2-5, with 8 positions matching TRBD2. Per germline, CDR1 LGHNA and CDR2 YNFKEQ. CDR3 length: 16 amino acids. V gave up 1 base and J gave up 2 bases; unmatched junction bases: 6. The CDR3 protein is CASSQVLRGGQETQYF. CDR3 nucleotides: TGTGCCAGCAGCCAAGTTCTCCGCGGGGGGCAAGAGACCCAGTACTTC.

The chain employs TRBV12-5 and TRBJ2-3, with D possibly being TRBD2 (6 bases). The CDR3 covers 14 residues. Trimming stripped 3 bases from V and 2 bases from J, with 9 bases between. Germline CDR1 is LGHNT and CDR2 is FRNRAP. The CDR3 sequence: CASGFGRTTDTQYF. For the CDR3, the DNA is TGTGCTAGTGGTTTCGGGAGAACCACAGATACGCAGTATTTT.

The J gene is TRBJ1-1, the V gene TRBV12-5, with D possibly being TRBD1 (5 bases). Per the germline V gene, CDR1 is LGHNT and CDR2 is FRNRAP. V lost 7 bases and J 3 bases, leaving 15 bases between the germline ends. This CDR3 has 14 amino acids. CDR3 loop: CASAWGVGDTEAFF. CDR3 bases: TGTGCTAGTGCCTGGGGGGTAGGGGACACTGAAGCTTTCTTT.

The rearrangement joins TRBV9 to TRBJ1-2, with TRBD1 as a possible D gene (6 bases). There are 14 residues in the CDR3. CDR1 is SGDLS, CDR2 YYNGEE, per germline. Trimming took off 3 bases at V and 8 bases at J, with 17 bases between the two ends. DNA for the CDR3: TGTGCCAGCAGCGCCCTACAGGGAGTGGGGGGCTACACCTTC. Residues: CASSALQGVGGYTF.

This clone showed up just once. The chain is built from TRBV5-4 and TRBJ1-2; 11 bases map to TRBD1. In germline, CDR1 is SGHNT, CDR2 YYREEE (reference sequence). The CDR3 loop spans 17 amino acids. Trimming at V came to 4 bases and at J to 4 bases, leaving 12 bases not matched to a gene. The CDR3 loop is CASSPPDRGRLFYGYTF. As DNA, the CDR3 is TGTGCCAGCAGCCCCCCGGACAGGGGGCGCCTCTTCTATGGCTACACCTTC.

This CDR3 is CASSRLPNEQFF. The CDR3 DNA is TGTGCCAGCAGCCGCCTACCTAATGAGCAGTTCTTC. The V and J genes are TRBV27 and TRBJ2-1, with D unclear. This CDR3 is 12 amino acids long. Trimming removed 6 bases from V and 7 bases from J, with 10 bases in between. Germline V gene data show CDR1 as MNHEY and CDR2 as SMNVEV (reference sequence).

This chain uses TRBV11-3 with TRBJ2-1, with 10 positions matching TRBD2. After removal of 7 bases from V and 9 bases from J, the junction contained 9 bases not matched to a gene. Germline CDR1 and CDR2: SGHNT and YENEEA. The CDR3 has 14 amino acids. CDR3 residues: CASIRAGGLGEQFF. In nucleotides, the CDR3 is TGTGCCAGCATCCGAGCGGGAGGGCTTGGTGAGCAGTTCTTC.

V gene TRBV5-1 combines with J gene TRBJ2-3; TRBD2 might be the D (6 bases). The CDR3 has 15 residues. Trimming cost V 0 bases and J 2 bases, with 10 bases left between them. Germline CDR1 reads SGHRS; CDR2 reads YFSETQ. The chain's CDR3 is CASSLAGDLTDTQYF. The CDR3 nucleotides are TGCGCCAGCAGCTTGGCGGGGGATCTCACAGATACGCAGTATTTT.

V gene TRBV11-3 combines with J gene TRBJ1-2; D is uncertain. Germline lookup yields CDR1 SGHNT and CDR2 YENEEA. With 1 base removed from V and 4 bases from J, the gap between germline ends came to 7 bases. The CDR3 runs 13 residues. CDR3 amino acids: CASSLVTGYGYTF. As DNA, the CDR3 is TGTGCCAGCAGCTTAGTTACGGGCTATGGCTACACCTTC. Full variable domain (remainder filled in from reference TRBV11-3 and TRBJ1-2): EAGVVQSPRYKIIEKKQPVAFWCNPISGHNTLYWYLQNLGQGPELLIRYENEEAVDDSQLPKDRFSAERLKGVDSTLKIQPAELGDSAVYLCASSLVTGYGYTFGSGTRLTVV.

This rearrangement joins TRBV24-1 to TRBJ1-2; 7 bases are shared with TRBD1. CDR1 is KGHDR and CDR2 is SFDVKD in the germline V gene. The CDR3 has 14 residues. With V trimmed by 3 bases and J by 6 bases, 6 bases remained unmatched. CDR3 bases: TGTGCCACCAGTGATCGGGACAGCCAGGATGGCTACACCTTC. Encoded protein: CATSDRDSQDGYTF.

This clone was counted between two and nine times. The chain couples TRBV4-1 to TRBJ1-5; D might be TRBD1 (5 bases). Germline values: CDR1 MGHRA, CDR2 YSYEKL. V dropped 4 bases and J dropped 4 bases, with 11 bases sitting between them. This CDR3 is 14 amino acids long. The CDR3 DNA reads as TGCGCCAGCAGCCTGCAGACAGCGAATCAGCCCCAGCATTTT. Its translation is CASSLQTANQPQHF.

The chain uses TRBV9 and TRBJ2-3, with 8 nucleotides matching TRBD2. Germline V gene sequence: CDR1 SGDLS, CDR2 YYNGEE. The trim removed 3 bases at V and 1 base at J, leaving 19 bases unmatched. The CDR3 length is 20 residues. As DNA, the CDR3 is TGTGCCAGCAGCGCCCCCGCCAGGGCTAGCGGGCCTAGGGGCACAGATACGCAGTATTTT. As protein: CASSAPARASGPRGTDTQYF. The full variable domain, with the rest looked up from reference TRBV9 and TRBJ2-3, is DSGVTQTPKHLITATGQRVTLRCSPRSGDLSVYWYQQSLDQGLQFLIQYYNGEERAKGNILERFSAQQFPDLHSELNLSSLELGDSALYFCASSAPARASGPRGTDTQYFGPGTRLTVL.

The V gene is TRBV7-8, the J gene TRBJ2-7, with D unclear. V lost 1 base and J 3 bases, leaving 10 bases between the germline ends. CDR1 is SGHVS and CDR2 is FQNEAQ in the germline V gene. CDR3 size: 14 residues. The CDR3 DNA sequence: TGTGCCAGCAGCTTAGAACAGATCTACTACGAGCAGTACTTC. It yields the protein CASSLEQIYYEQYF.

The CDR3 protein is CASSFGQGGEQYV. The CDR3 coding sequence is TGTGCCAGCAGCTTCGGACAGGGGGGAGAGCAGTACGTC. V gene TRBV7-2 combines with J gene TRBJ2-7, with 10 positions matching TRBD1. The CDR3 is 13 residues long. CDR1 is SGHTA, CDR2 FQGNSA, per germline. V lost 3 bases, J lost 7 bases, and 3 bases stayed unmatched.

The chain links TRBV2 to TRBJ1-2; D uncertain. Trimming removed 2 bases from V and 3 bases from J, with 10 bases in between. CDR1 and CDR2 (germline): SNHLY, FYNNEI. This CDR3 has 14 residues. The CDR3 region is CASSEIGQDYGYTF. The DNA for the CDR3 is TGTGCCAGCAGTGAAATTGGGCAGGACTATGGCTACACCTTC.

The J gene is TRBJ2-5, the V gene TRBV5-4; weak D call: TRBD2 (6 bases). V was pared by 2 bases and J by 4 bases, with 18 bases between. Looked up from germline, CDR1 is SGHNT and CDR2 is YYREEE (reference sequence). The CDR3 contains 16 residues. The CDR3 protein is CASSFYRGGAGETQYF. DNA of the CDR3: TGTGCCAGCAGCTTTTATAGGGGAGGAGCTGGAGAGACCCAGTACTTC.

This chain uses TRBV19 with TRBJ1-5; 7 nucleotides line up with TRBD1. The CDR3 covers 17 residues. Germline values: CDR1 LNHDA, CDR2 SQIVND (reference sequence). V lost 5 bases, J lost 0 bases, and 10 bases stayed unmatched. CDR3 bases: TGTGCCAGTAGTGCAAGACAGGGCCCTTATAGCAATCAGCCCCAGCATTTT. Amino acid sequence: CASSARQGPYSNQPQHF.

This chain links TRBV7-8 with TRBJ2-7, with 11 bases matching TRBD1. The CDR3 extends over 15 amino acids. The V gene end was trimmed by 1 base and the J gene end by 6 bases; junction bases not matched to a gene: 5. Germline assignment: CDR1 SGHVS and CDR2 FQNEAQ. The CDR3 region has the DNA TGTGCCAGCAGCTTAGGGACAGGGGGCCCTCTCGAGCAGTACGTC. Amino acids: CASSLGTGGPLEQYV.

The chain combines TRBV11-2 with TRBJ2-5, with a tentative D call TRBD1 (5 bases). Deletions cut 1 base from V and 2 bases from J, with 11 bases between. There are 15 residues in the CDR3. CDR1 and CDR2 (germline): SGHAT, FQNNGV. Here the CDR3 DNA reads TGTGCCAGCAGCTTAGCAGGGTTGCGACAAGAGACCCAGTACTTC. Its translation: CASSLAGLRQETQYF.

The V call is TRBV28, the J call TRBJ1-2; D is uncertain. Germline CDR1 and CDR2: MDHEN and SYDVKM. V shed 6 bases and J shed 5 bases, with 10 bases lying between them. This CDR3 contains 12 residues. In DNA, the CDR3 is TGTGCCAGCAGCGTAGCCATTTATGGCTACACCTTC. Translated: CASSVAIYGYTF.

The rearrangement uses TRBV7-9 and TRBJ2-5; D is possibly TRBD2 (5 bases). V was clipped by 5 bases and J by 1 base, with 11 bases between them. The CDR3 loop spans 14 amino acids. Germline loops: CDR1 SEHNR, CDR2 FQNEAQ (reference sequence). The CDR3 sequence: CASSQDWVQETQYF. The CDR3 coding sequence is TGTGCCAGCAGCCAGGACTGGGTCCAAGAGACCCAGTACTTC.